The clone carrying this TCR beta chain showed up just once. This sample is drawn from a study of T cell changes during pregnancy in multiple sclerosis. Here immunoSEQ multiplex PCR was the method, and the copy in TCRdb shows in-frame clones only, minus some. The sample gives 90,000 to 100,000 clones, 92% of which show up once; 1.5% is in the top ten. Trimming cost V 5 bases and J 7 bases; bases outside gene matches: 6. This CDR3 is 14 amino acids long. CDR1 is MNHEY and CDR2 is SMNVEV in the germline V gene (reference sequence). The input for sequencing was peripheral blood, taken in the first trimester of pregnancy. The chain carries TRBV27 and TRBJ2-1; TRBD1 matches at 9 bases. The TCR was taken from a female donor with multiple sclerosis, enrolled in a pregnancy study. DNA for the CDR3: TGTGCCAGCAGTCCAAGGACAGGGGTAAATGAGCAGTTCTTC. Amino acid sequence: CASSPRTGVNEQFF.